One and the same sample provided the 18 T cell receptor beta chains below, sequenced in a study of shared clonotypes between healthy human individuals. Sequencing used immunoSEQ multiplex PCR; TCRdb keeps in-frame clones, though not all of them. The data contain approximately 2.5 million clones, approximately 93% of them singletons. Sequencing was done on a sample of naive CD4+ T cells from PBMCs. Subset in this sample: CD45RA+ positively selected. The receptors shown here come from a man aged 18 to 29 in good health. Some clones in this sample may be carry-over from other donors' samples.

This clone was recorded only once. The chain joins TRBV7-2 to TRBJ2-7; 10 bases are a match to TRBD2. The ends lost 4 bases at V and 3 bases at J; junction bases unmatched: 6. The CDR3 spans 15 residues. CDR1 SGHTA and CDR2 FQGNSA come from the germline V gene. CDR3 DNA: TGTGCCAGCAGCTCTGGACTAGCGGATAGCTACGAGCAGTACTTC. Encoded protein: CASSSGLADSYEQYF.

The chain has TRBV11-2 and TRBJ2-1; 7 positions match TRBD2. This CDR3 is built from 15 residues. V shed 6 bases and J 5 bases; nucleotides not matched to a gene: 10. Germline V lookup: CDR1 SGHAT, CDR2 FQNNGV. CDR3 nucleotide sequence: TGTGCCAGCAGGTCGATACGGACTAGACACAATGAGCAGTTCTTC. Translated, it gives CASRSIRTRHNEQFF.

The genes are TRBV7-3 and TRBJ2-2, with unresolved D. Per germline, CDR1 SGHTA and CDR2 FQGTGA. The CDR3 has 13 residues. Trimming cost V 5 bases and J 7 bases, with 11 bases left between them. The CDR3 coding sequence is TGTGCCAGCAGCCCCCCTTTTGGCGGGGAGCTGTTTTTT. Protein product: CASSPPFGGELFF.

The CDR3 coding sequence is TGTGCCAGCACTATGCGGACAGGGAGAGGGTTTGGCTACACCTTC. The encoded protein is CASTMRTGRGFGYTF. The V call is TRBV28, the J call TRBJ1-2; 8 nucleotides agree with TRBD1. CDR3 length: 15 residues. The germline gives CDR1 MDHEN, CDR2 SYDVKM. The V gene end was trimmed by 7 bases and the J gene end by 7 bases; junction bases not matched to a gene: 14.

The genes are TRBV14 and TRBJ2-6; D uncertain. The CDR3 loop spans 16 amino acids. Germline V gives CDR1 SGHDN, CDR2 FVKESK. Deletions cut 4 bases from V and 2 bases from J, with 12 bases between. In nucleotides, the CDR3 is TGTGCCAGCAGCCCACCGGACCGAGCTGGGGCCAACGTCCTGACTTTC. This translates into CASSPPDRAGANVLTF. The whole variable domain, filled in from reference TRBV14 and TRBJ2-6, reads EAGVTQFPSHSVIEKGQTVTLRCDPISGHDNLYWYRRVMGKEIKFLLHFVKESKQDESGMPNNRFLAERTGGTYSTLKVQPAELEDSGVYFCASSPPDRAGANVLTFGAGSRLTVL.

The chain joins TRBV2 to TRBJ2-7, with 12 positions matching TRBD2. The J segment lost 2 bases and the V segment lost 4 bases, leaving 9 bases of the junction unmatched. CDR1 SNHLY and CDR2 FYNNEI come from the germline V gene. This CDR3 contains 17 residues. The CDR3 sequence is CASSGHLLAGGTYEQYF. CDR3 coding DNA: TGTGCCAGCAGTGGACATTTACTAGCGGGAGGCACCTACGAGCAGTACTTC.

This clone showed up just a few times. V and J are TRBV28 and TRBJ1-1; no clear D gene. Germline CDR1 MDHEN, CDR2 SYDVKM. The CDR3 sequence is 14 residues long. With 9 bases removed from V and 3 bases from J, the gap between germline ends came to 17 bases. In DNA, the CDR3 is TGTGCCAGTTGGCACTCCGGGTTTGACACTGAAGCTTTCTTT. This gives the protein CASWHSGFDTEAFF.

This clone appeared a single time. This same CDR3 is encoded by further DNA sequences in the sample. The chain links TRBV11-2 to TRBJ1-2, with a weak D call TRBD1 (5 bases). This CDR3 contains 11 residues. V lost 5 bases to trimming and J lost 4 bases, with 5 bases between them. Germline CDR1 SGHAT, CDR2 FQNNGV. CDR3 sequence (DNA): TGTGCCAGCAGCCAGGGCTATGGCTACACCTTC. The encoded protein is CASSQGYGYTF.

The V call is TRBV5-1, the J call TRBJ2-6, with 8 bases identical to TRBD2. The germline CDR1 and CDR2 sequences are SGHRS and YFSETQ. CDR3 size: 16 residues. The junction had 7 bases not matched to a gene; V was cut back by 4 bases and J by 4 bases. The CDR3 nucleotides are TGCGCCAGCAGCACGGGAGGGTCGGCGGGGGCCAACGTCCTGACTTTC. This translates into CASSTGGSAGANVLTF.

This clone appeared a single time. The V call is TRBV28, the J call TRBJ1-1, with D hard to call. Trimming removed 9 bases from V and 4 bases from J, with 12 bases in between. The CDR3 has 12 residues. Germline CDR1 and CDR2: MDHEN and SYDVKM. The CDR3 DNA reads TGTGCCAGTCCCCCGGGAGGCACTGAAGCTTTCTTT. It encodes CASPPGGTEAFF. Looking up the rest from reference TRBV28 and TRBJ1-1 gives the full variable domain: DVKVTQSSRYLVKRTGEKVFLECVQDMDHENMFWYRQDPGLGLRLIYFSYDVKMKEKGDIPEGYSVSREKKERFSLILESASTNQTSMYLCASPPGGTEAFFGQGTRLTVV.

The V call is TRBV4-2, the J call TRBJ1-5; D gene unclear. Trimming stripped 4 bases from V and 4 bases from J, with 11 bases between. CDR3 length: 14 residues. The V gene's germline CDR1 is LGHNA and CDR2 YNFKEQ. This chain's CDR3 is CASSLSNSNQPQHF. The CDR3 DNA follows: TGTGCCAGCAGCCTTTCCAACAGTAATCAGCCCCAGCATTTT.

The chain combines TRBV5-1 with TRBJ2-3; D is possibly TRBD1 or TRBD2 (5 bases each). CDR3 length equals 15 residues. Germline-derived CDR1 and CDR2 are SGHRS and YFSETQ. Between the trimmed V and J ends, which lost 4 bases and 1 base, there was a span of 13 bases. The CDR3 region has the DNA TGCGCCAGCAGCCTGGGGGTGTTGGGCACAGATACGCAGTATTTT. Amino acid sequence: CASSLGVLGTDTQYF.

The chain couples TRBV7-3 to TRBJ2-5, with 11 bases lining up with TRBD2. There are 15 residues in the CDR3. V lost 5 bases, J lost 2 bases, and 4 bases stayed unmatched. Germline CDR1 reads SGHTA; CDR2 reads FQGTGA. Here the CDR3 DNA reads TGTGCCAGCAGCCCGGGACTAGCGGCGCAAGAGACCCAGTACTTC. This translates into CASSPGLAAQETQYF.

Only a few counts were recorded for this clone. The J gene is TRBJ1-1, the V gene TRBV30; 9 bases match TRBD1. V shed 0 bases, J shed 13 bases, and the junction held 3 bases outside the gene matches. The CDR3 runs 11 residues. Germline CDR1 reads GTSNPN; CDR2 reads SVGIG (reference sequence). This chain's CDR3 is CAWSVRGQGFF. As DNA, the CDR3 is TGTGCCTGGAGTGTAAGGGGACAGGGTTTCTTT.

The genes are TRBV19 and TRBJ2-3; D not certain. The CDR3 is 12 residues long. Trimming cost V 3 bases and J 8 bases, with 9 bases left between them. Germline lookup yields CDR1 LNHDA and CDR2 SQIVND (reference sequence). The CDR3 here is CASSMDRVTQYF. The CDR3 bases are TGTGCCAGTAGTATGGATCGGGTTACGCAGTATTTT.

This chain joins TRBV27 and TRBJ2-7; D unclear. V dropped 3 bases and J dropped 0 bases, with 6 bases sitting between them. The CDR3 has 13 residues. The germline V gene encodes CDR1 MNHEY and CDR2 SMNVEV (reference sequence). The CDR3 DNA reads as TGTGCCAGCAGTTTTGCGAGCTCCTACGAGCAGTACTTC. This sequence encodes CASSFASSYEQYF.

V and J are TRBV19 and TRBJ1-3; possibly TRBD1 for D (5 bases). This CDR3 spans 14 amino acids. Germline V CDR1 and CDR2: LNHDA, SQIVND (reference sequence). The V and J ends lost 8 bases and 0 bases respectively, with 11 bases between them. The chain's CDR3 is CASGDPSSGNTIYF. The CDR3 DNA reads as TGTGCCAGTGGGGACCCTAGCTCTGGAAACACCATATATTTT.

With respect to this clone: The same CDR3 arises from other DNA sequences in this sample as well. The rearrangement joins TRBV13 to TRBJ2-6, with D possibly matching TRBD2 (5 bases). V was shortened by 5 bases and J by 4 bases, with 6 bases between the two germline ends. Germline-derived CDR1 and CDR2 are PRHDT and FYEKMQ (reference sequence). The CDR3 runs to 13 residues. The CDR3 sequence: CASSLAGANVLTF. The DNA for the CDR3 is TGTGCCAGCAGCCTAGCCGGGGCCAACGTCCTGACTTTC.